This T cell receptor (beta chain) was obtained from a study of blood T cell repertoires in COVID-19. At the level of the study: There were acute and convalescent COVID-19 samples, and they came from the United States, Italy and Spain. Sample material is recorded as cDNA or gDNA derived from T cells, B-cell-depleted T cells, or PBMCs.

The CDR3 contains 12 residues. Germline V gene lookup returns CDR1 MNHEY and CDR2 SVGEGT. V shed 5 bases and J shed 3 bases, with 7 bases lying between them. Authors' methods: Scientists estimated how many nucleated cells there were by amplifying reference gene primers. Repertoires were generated with immunoSEQ multiplex PCR, while TCRdb's copy carries only in-frame clones and drops some. From that table come the V and J calls and clone size; the DNA was used to work out D and trimming. The repertoire holds roughly 100,000 clones, with roughly 87% as singletons. Sequencing used peripheral blood. The source is a man aged 45-65 years with active COVID-19. The rearrangement uses TRBV6-2 or TRBV6-3 and TRBJ1-2; tentative D call: TRBD1 (6 bases). The CDR3 sequence: CASSQGHYGYTF. In DNA, the CDR3 is TGTGCCAGCAGTCAGGGGCACTATGGCTACACCTTC.